Listed below are T cell receptor beta chains from one sample, sequenced in a study of synovial regulatory T cells in juvenile arthritis. Repertoires were generated with immunoSEQ multiplex PCR, while TCRdb's copy carries only in-frame clones and drops some. The sample totals 7,500 to 10,000 clones. The sequencing sample was made of Treg cells from blood. Receptor source: a donor aged 2-35 years with juvenile idiopathic arthritis. Both conserved end residues are part of each CDR3. Clone size is given for some rows only: seen once, a few or many times, or a class if the clone is expanded.

>TRBJ2-1|-|TRBV28
CASGVRWHEQFF
>TRBJ2-7|-|TRBV5-6
CASSLRHYEQYF
>TRBJ2-3|-|TRBV27
CASSRPDRPKQYF
>TRBJ2-1|-|TRBV19
CASSIVGAVGNEQFF
>TRBJ1-1|-|TRBV19
CASSILAMNTEAFF
>TRBJ1-1|-|TRBV4-1
CASSQDLQGRTEAFF
>TRBJ2-2|-|TRBV7-6
CASSLDLAGELFF
>TRBJ1-2|-|TRBV18
CASSPSPGQGEKGYGYTF
>TRBJ2-2|-|TRBV7-7
CASSPLAANTGELFF
>TRBJ1-2|-|TRBV4-2
CASSHPRTTVGANYGYTF
>TRBJ1-2|-|TRBV7-9
CASSPWDRPADYGYTF
>TRBJ2-7|-|TRBV28
CASRLPGQRLSEQYF
>TRBJ1-5|-|TRBV10-2
CASSGTVNQPQHF
>TRBJ1-4|-|TRBV28
CASSWGAGMNEKLFF
>TRBJ1-2|-|TRBV2
CASSEETGPYGYTF
>TRBJ1-1|-|TRBV4-1
CASSQDRVWGAEAFF
>TRBJ1-1|-|TRBV5-1
CASSSLRDGWNTEAFF
>TRBJ1-2|-|TRBV6-6
CASSLPGQAIYGYTF
>TRBJ2-7|-|TRBV19
CASSQGGLAGARYYEQYF
>TRBJ2-5|-|TRBV28
CASSLPGLAQYF
>TRBJ2-1|-|TRBV10-3
CAISDGHNEQFF
>TRBJ2-1|-|TRBV7-3
CASSFGSEQFF
>TRBJ1-1|-|TRBV19
CASSIADSQAFF
>TRBJ2-7|-|TRBV6-1
CASRDTGVPPYEQYF
>TRBJ1-6|-|TRBV6-1
CASSPSQGYNSPLHF
>TRBJ1-4|medium-sized|TRBV5-4
CASSRTGRVGEKLFF
>TRBJ2-7|-|TRBV11-3
CASSQGSYEQYF
>TRBJ1-3|-|TRBV4-1
CASSQANPRRGASGNTIYF
>TRBJ2-7|-|TRBV28
CASSPRAYEQYF